The following is a T cell receptor beta chain sequence with its context. Trimming removed 2 bases from V and 5 bases from J; junction bases left unmatched: 8. The CDR3 has 16 amino acids. CDR1 is LGHNA, CDR2 YNFKEQ, per germline. This table comes from immunoSEQ multiplex PCR, and its TCRdb copy is limited to in-frame clones, with some not included. The sample lists roughly 59,000 clones; under 95% were seen once. The data belong to a study of T cell changes during pregnancy in multiple sclerosis. The chain has TRBV4-2 and TRBJ2-3; 9 bases are a match to TRBD1. This TCR was sampled from a female donor with multiple sclerosis, enrolled in a pregnancy study. The material sequenced was CD8+ T cells from peripheral blood mononuclear cells, taken in the second trimester of pregnancy. This CDR3 reads CASSQFSQGAIDTQYF. CDR3 DNA: TGTGCCAGCAGCCAATTTTCACAGGGGGCCATAGATACGCAGTATTTT.